A selection of T cell receptor beta chains follows, all from one sample in a study of blood T cells in healthy people across ages. MiXCR, run by TCRdb on the 5' RACE reads, gives a single entry per CDR3 protein. The sample has 650,000 to 1,000,000 distinct CDR3 sequences, less than 60% seen once. Sequencing was done on a sample of blood. All receptors derive from a man of 80 years or more in good health. Each CDR3 is given with its conserved first and last residue. D genes are given only for firm matches. Only some rows state a clone size, as once, few, many or a class for expanded clones.

V: TRBV18; J: TRBJ1-2; D: NA; size: few; DNA: TGTGCCAGCTCACCACAGGGAGACTACACCTTC; CDR3: CASSPQGDYTF
V: TRBV29-1; J: TRBJ1-2; D: NA; size: few; DNA: TGCAGCGTTACGACCGGGACGGGGAGCGGCTACACCTTC; CDR3: CSVTTGTGSGYTF
V: TRBV6-4; J: TRBJ2-5; D: TRBD1; size: NA; DNA: TGTGTCAGCAGTGACAGGGCGGACGACCGTGAGACCCAGTACTTC; CDR3: CVSSDRADDRETQYF
V: TRBV7-3; J: TRBJ2-3; D: TRBD2; size: NA; DNA: TGTGCCAGCAGCTTAACGGGCTTCCTAGCGGGAGTTGCAGATACGCAGTATTTT; CDR3: CASSLTGFLAGVADTQYF
V: TRBV7-2; J: TRBJ2-5; D: TRBD1; size: few; DNA: TGTGCCAGCAGCCAAACAGGGGGCATGGAGACCCAGTACTTC; CDR3: CASSQTGGMETQYF
V: TRBV6-2/TRBV6-3; J: TRBJ2-7; D: NA; size: few; DNA: TGTGCCAGCAGTTACCCAGGGACACCAAGCTCCTACGAGCAGTACTTC; CDR3: CASSYPGTPSSYEQYF
V: TRBV20-1; J: TRBJ2-1; D: NA; size: few; DNA: TGCAGTGCTAGCGCCCCCGGGACCAACCACGTCAATGAGCAGTTCTTC; CDR3: CSASAPGTNHVNEQFF
V: TRBV29-1; J: TRBJ2-5; D: TRBD1; size: many; DNA: TGCAGCGTTGACGGGGACCTCCGACAGGGTGTAGAGACCCAGTACTTC; CDR3: CSVDGDLRQGVETQYF
V: TRBV4-2; J: TRBJ2-5; D: TRBD2; size: NA; DNA: TGTGCCAGCAGTCAGGAGAGGGGGACTAGCGAGGAGACCCAGTACTTC; CDR3: CASSQERGTSEETQYF
V: TRBV6-2/TRBV6-3; J: TRBJ2-3; D: NA; size: NA; DNA: TGTGCCAGCAGAATGGGGCATGAGACAGATACGCAGTATTTT; CDR3: CASRMGHETDTQYF
V: TRBV7-3; J: TRBJ1-1; D: NA; size: NA; DNA: TGTGCCAGCAGCGTAAGCACGGCGACTGAAGCTTTCTTT; CDR3: CASSVSTATEAFF
V: TRBV7-9; J: TRBJ2-1; D: TRBD2; size: NA; DNA: TGTGCCAGCAGGGGACTAGCGGGATACAATGAGCAGTTCTTC; CDR3: CASRGLAGYNEQFF
V: TRBV24-1; J: TRBJ2-3; D: TRBD2; size: many; DNA: TGTGCCACCAGTGACTCTAGCGGAACAGATACGCAGTATTTT; CDR3: CATSDSSGTDTQYF
V: TRBV7-9; J: TRBJ2-1; D: NA; size: once; DNA: TGTGCCAGCAGCTTATACTCCGGCAATGAGCAGTTCTTC; CDR3: CASSLYSGNEQFF
V: TRBV5-1; J: TRBJ2-4; D: NA; size: NA; DNA: TGCGCCAGCAGCGCATCCCCCGCAGGAGCCAAAAACATTCAGTACTTC; CDR3: CASSASPAGAKNIQYF
V: TRBV27; J: TRBJ2-1; D: TRBD2; size: NA; DNA: TGTGCCAGCAGTTTTCTAGCGGGATTCAAAAATGAGCAGTTCTTC; CDR3: CASSFLAGFKNEQFF
V: TRBV20-1; J: TRBJ1-2; D: NA; size: NA; DNA: TGCAGTGCTAGTGACGACGCTTTTCTTTATGGCATCCGGGGCTACACCTTC; CDR3: CSASDDAFLYGIRGYTF
V: TRBV20-1; J: TRBJ1-1; D: NA; size: NA; DNA: TGCAGTGCCGAAGTCCCGGGAATGAACACTGAAGCTTTCTTT; CDR3: CSAEVPGMNTEAFF
V: TRBV12-3/TRBV12-4; J: TRBJ1-6; D: NA; size: NA; DNA: TGTGCCAGCAGTTTACAGCTGGGTTCACCCCTCCACTTT; CDR3: CASSLQLGSPLHF
V: TRBV11-1; J: TRBJ2-2; D: TRBD2; size: NA; DNA: TGTGCCAGCAGCATAGCGGGAGCCGGGGAGCTGTTTTTT; CDR3: CASSIAGAGELFF
V: TRBV6-4; J: TRBJ2-1; D: NA; size: NA; DNA: TGTGCCAGCAGTGATATTGCGGGGACCCCAGAGCAGTTCTTC; CDR3: CASSDIAGTPEQFF
V: TRBV4-1; J: TRBJ2-3; D: NA; size: NA; DNA: TGCGCCAGCAGCCTCTCTGGACCGGGGACTAGCACAGATACGCAGTATTTT; CDR3: CASSLSGPGTSTDTQYF
V: TRBV27; J: TRBJ2-5; D: NA; size: NA; DNA: TGTGCCAGCAGTTTTCACATCGACCAAGAGACCCAGTACTTC; CDR3: CASSFHIDQETQYF
V: TRBV21-1; J: TRBJ2-7; D: NA; size: few; DNA: TGTGCCAGCAGCCCGGACAGGGTGTACGAGCAGTACTTC; CDR3: CASSPDRVYEQYF
V: TRBV20-1; J: TRBJ2-3; D: TRBD2; size: NA; DNA: TGCAGTGCTGGCAGGTGGGGGCTAGGACTAGCGGACCTATCTAGCACAGATACGCAGTATTTT; CDR3: CSAGRWGLGLADLSSTDTQYF
V: TRBV29-1; J: TRBJ2-7; D: NA; size: NA; DNA: TGCAGCGTAGCTCCCGGGACACGGAACGAGCAGTACTTC; CDR3: CSVAPGTRNEQYF
V: TRBV28; J: TRBJ2-5; D: NA; size: few; DNA: TGTGCCAGCAGTCCAGGGGGCTACGGGAGGAAAGAGACCCAGTACTTC; CDR3: CASSPGGYGRKETQYF
V: TRBV9; J: TRBJ2-7; D: NA; size: few; DNA: TGTGCCAGCAGCGTAGGTCTAGCCGATTACGAGCAGTACTTC; CDR3: CASSVGLADYEQYF
V: TRBV12-3/TRBV12-4; J: TRBJ2-3; D: NA; size: NA; DNA: TGTGTCAGCATTAAAGGGGGGGCGGGAGATACGCAGTATTTT; CDR3: CVSIKGGAGDTQYF
V: TRBV7-2; J: TRBJ1-5; D: NA; size: few; DNA: TGTGCCAGCAGCTTAACGGCCGGCGGGGTCGGTTTTGAGCAGCCCCAGCATTTT; CDR3: CASSLTAGGVGFEQPQHF
V: TRBV5-1; J: TRBJ2-1; D: NA; size: NA; DNA: TGCGCCAGCAGCTTGGCTAATAGCGGACACAATGAGCAGTTCTTC; CDR3: CASSLANSGHNEQFF
V: TRBV12-3/TRBV12-4; J: TRBJ1-2; D: TRBD1; size: few; DNA: TGTGCCAGCAGTTGGACAGGGCTAAACTATGGCTACACCTTC; CDR3: CASSWTGLNYGYTF
V: TRBV12-3/TRBV12-4; J: TRBJ2-1; D: TRBD2; size: few; DNA: TGTGCCAGCAGTTTCGCTAGCGGGTTCTCCTACAATGAGCAGTTCTTC; CDR3: CASSFASGFSYNEQFF
V: TRBV27; J: TRBJ2-5; D: NA; size: few; DNA: TGTGCCAGCAGAGCCCTTTTACGGAGTTGGCTAGCCGAAGAGACCCAGTACTTC; CDR3: CASRALLRSWLAEETQYF
V: TRBV29-1; J: TRBJ2-7; D: NA; size: once; DNA: TGCAGCGTTGATCAAACAGGGACGGGCAACGAGCAGTACTTC; CDR3: CSVDQTGTGNEQYF
V: TRBV6-2/TRBV6-3; J: TRBJ2-5; D: NA; size: few; DNA: TGTGCCAGCAGTTACCGGCGGGGCAGGGCTTCCCAAGAGACCCAGTACTTC; CDR3: CASSYRRGRASQETQYF
V: TRBV12-3/TRBV12-4; J: TRBJ2-5; D: NA; size: NA; DNA: TGTACCAGCAGTTCGCAGGGGGGGAGAGAGACCCAGTACTTC; CDR3: CTSSSQGGRETQYF
V: TRBV20-1; J: TRBJ2-3; D: TRBD2; size: few; DNA: TGCAGTGCTAGCGGGAGGGGCGTTAACACAGATACGCAGTATTTT; CDR3: CSASGRGVNTDTQYF
V: TRBV7-9; J: TRBJ2-7; D: TRBD2; size: NA; DNA: TGTGCCAGCAGCACAGGGACTAGCGGGAGTTTGTACGAGCAGTACTTC; CDR3: CASSTGTSGSLYEQYF
V: TRBV18; J: TRBJ2-1; D: TRBD1; size: NA; DNA: TGTGCCAGCTCACCAGGGACAGGAGTTAACGAGCAGTTCTTC; CDR3: CASSPGTGVNEQFF
V: TRBV10-1; J: TRBJ2-7; D: TRBD2; size: NA; DNA: TGCGCCAGCAGTGAGAAAGCCAAACTAGCGGGGGGATCCTACGAGCAGTACTTC; CDR3: CASSEKAKLAGGSYEQYF
V: TRBV12-3/TRBV12-4; J: TRBJ2-3; D: NA; size: NA; DNA: TGTGCCAGCAGTTGGGGTAGCAATACAGATACGCAGTATTTT; CDR3: CASSWGSNTDTQYF
V: TRBV10-3; J: TRBJ1-2; D: NA; size: once; DNA: TGTGCCATCAGTGAATTGGGTAACTATGGCTACACCTTC; CDR3: CAISELGNYGYTF
V: TRBV20-1; J: TRBJ2-3; D: TRBD1; size: NA; DNA: TGCAGTGCTCCGGACAGGGGAGGATTAAAGAGCACAGATACGCAGTATTTT; CDR3: CSAPDRGGLKSTDTQYF
V: TRBV19; J: TRBJ2-7; D: TRBD1; size: few; DNA: TGTGCCAGTAGTTCAATCCAGGGGGCTCAAGAGCAGTACTTC; CDR3: CASSSIQGAQEQYF
V: TRBV6-5; J: TRBJ2-3; D: NA; size: NA; DNA: TGTGCCAGCAGGAAGGGGCTAGCGAGGGATACGCAGTATTTT; CDR3: CASRKGLARDTQYF
V: TRBV5-1; J: TRBJ2-7; D: TRBD2; size: NA; DNA: TGCGCCAGCAGCTTGGCCAAGACTAGCGGGAACAACGAGCCGTACTTC; CDR3: CASSLAKTSGNNEPYF
V: TRBV28; J: TRBJ2-3; D: NA; size: NA; DNA: TGTGCCAGCAACTCCGAATCGACAGATACGCAGTATTTT; CDR3: CASNSESTDTQYF
V: TRBV20-1; J: TRBJ2-4; D: TRBD1; size: NA; DNA: TGCGCCTGGGGGACAGGAGAGTCAGCCAAAAACATTCAGTACTTC; CDR3: CAWGTGESAKNIQYF
V: TRBV27; J: TRBJ2-5; D: TRBD1; size: NA; DNA: TGTGCCAGCACCGGACAGGGAAGAGAGACCCAGTACTTC; CDR3: CASTGQGRETQYF
V: TRBV13; J: TRBJ2-5; D: TRBD1; size: once; DNA: TGTGCCAGCAGCGTGACAGGGGGCTACGAGACCCAGTACTTC; CDR3: CASSVTGGYETQYF
V: TRBV9; J: TRBJ1-2; D: NA; size: NA; DNA: TGTGCCAGCAGCGTAGGAACAACCATAGGGTCTAACTATGGCTACACCTTC; CDR3: CASSVGTTIGSNYGYTF
V: TRBV12-3/TRBV12-4; J: TRBJ2-2; D: TRBD1; size: NA; DNA: TGTGCCAGCATACAGGGGGCCACCGGGGAGCTGTTTTTT; CDR3: CASIQGATGELFF
V: TRBV7-9; J: TRBJ1-2; D: NA; size: NA; DNA: TGTGCCAGCAGCCCGGAGATAGCTAACTATGGCTACACCTTC; CDR3: CASSPEIANYGYTF
V: TRBV7-2; J: TRBJ2-7; D: NA; size: few; DNA: TGTGCCAGCAGCTTAGCGGAGGCCCGCGAGCAGTACTTC; CDR3: CASSLAEAREQYF
V: TRBV7-2; J: TRBJ2-4; D: NA; size: few; DNA: TGTGCCAGCAGCTCTGGAGAACAGGGAACCAAAAACATTCAGTACTTC; CDR3: CASSSGEQGTKNIQYF
V: TRBV11-3; J: TRBJ2-3; D: TRBD2; size: NA; DNA: TGTGCCAGCAGCAAGGAAGCGGGGTACACAGATACGCAGTATTTT; CDR3: CASSKEAGYTDTQYF
V: TRBV18; J: TRBJ1-2; D: NA; size: NA; DNA: TGTGCCAGCTCACCACAGGGGCTCTATGGCTACACCTTC; CDR3: CASSPQGLYGYTF
V: TRBV10-3; J: TRBJ1-5; D: NA; size: NA; DNA: TGTGCCATCAGTGAGCAGTTCTATCAGCCCCAGCATTTT; CDR3: CAISEQFYQPQHF